This T cell receptor beta chain derives from a study of blood T cell dynamics during melanoma immunotherapy. Notes on the study in general: Whether repertoire-driving clones were melanoma-specific could not be determined. Unlike progressors, later disease-control patients had W3 repertoires gaining clonality or diversity.

This sample's time point: pre-treatment baseline. Samples come from before therapy and from week 3 after the first blockade cycle. Response was assessed by RECIST 1.1 at 12 weeks, except a couple of rapid progressors. CDR1 is SGHTA, CDR2 FQGNSA, per germline. There are 15 residues in the CDR3. About this clone: Its antigen is currently unknown.

Profiling relied on immunoSEQ multiplex PCR, and the TCRdb table lists in-frame clones only, not all of them. This table holds just over 7,000 clones, 80% to 85% found once. The genes are TRBV7-2 and TRBJ2-5; no reliable D call. The DNA end is a closer match to TRBJ2-7, so the J assignment may be wrong. The clonotype originates from a human donor with melanoma. The input for sequencing was blood, taken from a patient treated with checkpoint blockade. The CDR3 sequence is CASSRAHASAYEQYF. In nucleotides, the CDR3 is TGTGCCAGCAGCCGGGCCCACGCCTCCGCCTACGAGCAGTACTTC.